This TCR beta chain derives from a study of T cells in Graves' hyperthyroidism and ophthalmopathy. This clonotype was counted between two and nine times. What it binds is not known. Study-level results: Model output signaled ophthalmopathy a median around 5.9 months ahead of onset.

Trimming cost V 4 bases and J 8 bases; bases outside gene matches: 6. Germline CDR1 is MNHEY and CDR2 is SMNVEV (reference sequence). This CDR3 region has 13 residues. At least 3 on the Clinical Activity Score was recorded for ophthalmopathy patients, who also had NOSPECS grade at least 4 and duration under 3 months. RNA transcripts yielded amplified TCR beta CDR3 regions. The HTBI primer set drove a first-round RT-PCR of the TCR CDR3. TCRdb re-called the multiplex PCR reads through MiXCR, storing one row per CDR3 protein. The sample holds about 480,000 distinct CDR3 sequences, roughly 23% seen once. Specimen: blood. This TCR derives from a woman between 70 and 85 years old with Graves' ophthalmopathy. The V call is TRBV27, the J call TRBJ1-2; 8 bases line up with TRBD1. The CDR3 DNA reads as TGTGCCAGCAGTTCCTACAGGGGGGAGGGCTACACCTTC. As protein: CASSSYRGEGYTF.